The next 23 T cell receptor beta chains were all read from a single sample in a study of CD8 T cells in ankylosing spondylitis. TCRdb independently ran MiXCR on the 5' RACE reads; one entry per CDR3 protein. The sample contains about 360,000 distinct CDR3 sequences, 20% to 25% of which appear only once. Specimen: blood, either unsorted or a sorted T cell fraction (not recorded which). These receptor sequences come from a male donor with ankylosing spondylitis or in good health (not recorded which).

V gene TRBV7-6 combines with J gene TRBJ1-3, with D tentatively TRBD1 (5 bases). This CDR3 has 15 residues. The germline CDR1 and CDR2 sequences are SGHVS and FNYEAQ. The V end lost 11 bases, the J end lost 4 bases, and 21 bases lay between the germline ends. DNA for the CDR3: TGTGCCTCCGGGGGGGAGCCCGGGGGAGGAAACACCATATATTTT. As protein: CASGGEPGGGNTIYF.

A few counts support this clonotype. One junction end does not reproduce the germline sequence, and a read error may be involved. The gene calls are TRBV6-1 and TRBJ1-1, with D possibly being TRBD1 (5 bases). The CDR3 spans 13 residues. Germline CDR1 MNHNS, CDR2 SASEGT. DNA for the CDR3: TGTGCCAGCGGTGAGGACAAGAACACTGAAGCTTTCTTT. Its protein product is CASGEDKNTEAFF.

J is TRBJ2-4 and V is TRBV20-1, with 7 bases aligning to TRBD1. CDR1 is DFQATT and CDR2 is SNEGSKA in the germline V gene (reference sequence). Trimming cost V 0 bases and J 5 bases; bases outside gene matches: 4. The CDR3 runs to 14 residues. The CDR3 here is CSARDLDRENIQYF. In nucleotides, the CDR3 is TGCAGTGCTAGAGATCTTGACAGGGAAAACATTCAGTACTTC.

The chain employs TRBV5-1 and TRBJ1-1, with D perhaps TRBD1 (5 bases). Deletions cut 1 base from V and 6 bases from J, with 10 bases between. This CDR3 region has 13 residues. Germline V gene lookup returns CDR1 SGHRS and CDR2 YFSETQ. CDR3 region: CASSLWQGAEAFF. The CDR3 nucleotides are TGCGCCAGCAGCTTGTGGCAAGGGGCTGAAGCTTTCTTT.

CDR3 protein: CASSYIIGELFF. The CDR3 bases are TGTGCCAGCAGTTATATAATCGGGGAGCTGTTTTTT. V and J are TRBV12-3 or TRBV12-4 and TRBJ2-2, with unresolved D. V lost 4 bases and J 7 bases, leaving 7 bases between the germline ends. The CDR3 loop spans 12 amino acids.

This rearrangement joins TRBV13 to TRBJ2-1, with a weak D call TRBD2 (6 bases). Trimming stripped 10 bases from V and 7 bases from J, with 14 bases between. This CDR3 region has 12 residues. The V gene's germline CDR1 is PRHDT and CDR2 FYEKMQ (reference sequence). CDR3 region: CAIPGGRNEQFF. The CDR3 bases are TGTGCCATCCCGGGTGGGAGGAATGAGCAGTTCTTC.

The chain carries TRBV4-2 and TRBJ1-2, with 7 bases fitting TRBD1. This CDR3 is 16 amino acids long. V was pared by 1 base and J by 3 bases, with 8 bases of the junction left unmatched. CDR1 is LGHNA and CDR2 is YNFKEQ in the germline V gene. CDR3 bases: TGTGCCAGCAGCCAAGTTGAGCCAGGGGGGGACTATGGCTACACCTTC. Residues: CASSQVEPGGDYGYTF.

The chain couples TRBV12-3 or TRBV12-4 to TRBJ2-5; D may be TRBD2 (6 bases). V was shortened by 5 bases and J by 2 bases, with 15 bases between the two germline ends. This CDR3 is built from 15 residues. In DNA, the CDR3 is TGTGCCAGCAGTATATCTCGGGGGTCACAAGAGACCCAGTACTTC. This translates into CASSISRGSQETQYF.

This chain connects TRBV7-8 to TRBJ2-2; D remains ambiguous. The CDR3 has 11 residues. V was trimmed by 7 bases and J by 9 bases, leaving 9 bases between them. Germline lookup yields CDR1 SGHVS and CDR2 FQNEAQ. The chain's CDR3 is CASTSSRELFF. The CDR3 nucleotides read TGTGCCAGCACGTCCAGCCGGGAGCTGTTTTTT.

This rearrangement joins TRBV29-1 to TRBJ2-1, with 11 bases lining up with TRBD2. Germline CDR1 SQVTM, CDR2 ANQGSEA. The V and J ends lost 6 bases and 8 bases, in that order; junction bases with no gene match: 12. The CDR3 has 15 amino acids. The CDR3 here is CSVEGGLAAGDEQFF. The CDR3 DNA reads TGCAGCGTAGAGGGGGGACTAGCGGCAGGCGATGAGCAGTTCTTC.

J is TRBJ2-1 and V is TRBV7-9, with 12 nucleotides matching TRBD2. The germline V gene encodes CDR1 SEHNR and CDR2 FQNEAQ (reference sequence). V lost 3 bases, J lost 4 bases, and 4 bases stayed unmatched. The CDR3 extends over 16 amino acids. CDR3 protein: CASSFQTSGGYNEQFF. The CDR3 DNA is TGTGCCAGCAGCTTTCAGACTAGCGGGGGTTACAATGAGCAGTTCTTC.

This clonotype was detected a few times. This chain joins TRBV5-6 and TRBJ2-3, with 7 bases that match TRBD1. The CDR3 spans 15 residues. Per the germline V gene, CDR1 is SGHDT and CDR2 is YYEEEE. The ends lost 4 bases at V and 4 bases at J; junction bases unmatched: 9. The DNA of the CDR3 is TGTGCCAGCAGCAGGGGGCGTCTAACTCCAGATACGCAGTATTTT. This encodes CASSRGRLTPDTQYF. Drawing the rest from reference TRBV5-6 and TRBJ2-3, the complete variable domain is DAGVTQSPTHLIKTRGQQVTLRCSPKSGHDTVSWYQQALGQGPQFIFQYYEEEERQRGNFPDRFSGHQFPNYSSELNVNALLLGDSALYLCASSRGRLTPDTQYFGPGTRLTVL.

This clonotype was recorded a few times. The chain joins TRBV11-2 to TRBJ2-3; D may match TRBD1 or TRBD2 (5 bases each). Germline CDR1 and CDR2: SGHAT and FQNNGV. This CDR3 is built from 15 residues. Trimming took 8 bases from V and 1 from J, leaving 16 bases between them. DNA of the CDR3: TGTGCCAGCGGCGACGGGGCCCGGGGCACAGATACGCAGTATTTT. Translated, it gives CASGDGARGTDTQYF.

In its sample, this clonotype was seen a few times. CDR3 sequence: CSVEGQGGTGELFF. Here the CDR3 DNA reads TGCAGCGTTGAAGGGCAGGGAGGCACCGGGGAGCTGTTTTTT. The chain combines TRBV29-1 with TRBJ2-2; perhaps TRBD2 as D (6 bases). The germline V and J ends were trimmed by 1 base and 4 bases, with 10 bases remaining between them. Per the germline V gene, CDR1 is SQVTM and CDR2 is ANQGSEA. The CDR3 contains 14 residues.

The chain couples TRBV12-3 or TRBV12-4 to TRBJ2-2; D might be TRBD2 (5 bases). The V gene lost 7 bases and the J gene lost 3 bases, with 12 bases spanning the gap. The CDR3 covers 14 residues. For the CDR3, the DNA is TGTGCCAGCATCCACCTGGGAGACACCGGGGAGCTGTTTTTT. Residues: CASIHLGDTGELFF.

There are a few counts of this clonotype. This chain connects TRBV9 to TRBJ1-2, with D uncertain. The V end lost 3 bases, the J end lost 6 bases, and 12 bases lay between the germline ends. The CDR3 has 13 amino acids. Germline assignment: CDR1 SGDLS and CDR2 YYNGEE. The CDR3 loop reads CASSDPLLHGYTF. CDR3 in DNA: TGTGCCAGCAGCGACCCTCTTTTACATGGCTACACCTTC. Drawing the rest from reference TRBV9 and TRBJ1-2, the complete variable domain is DSGVTQTPKHLITATGQRVTLRCSPRSGDLSVYWYQQSLDQGLQFLIQYYNGEERAKGNILERFSAQQFPDLHSELNLSSLELGDSALYFCASSDPLLHGYTFGSGTRLTVV.

This rearrangement joins TRBV7-9 to TRBJ2-7; a weak D match, TRBD1 (5 bases). The length of the CDR3 is 13 residues. Looked up from germline, CDR1 is SEHNR and CDR2 is FQNEAQ (reference sequence). Trimming cost V 7 bases and J 6 bases, with 16 bases left between them. Here the CDR3 DNA reads TGTGCCAGCACCCTCCCCTCCCAGGGCGAGCAGTACTTC. This encodes CASTLPSQGEQYF. Drawing the rest from reference TRBV7-9 and TRBJ2-7, the complete variable domain is DTGVSQNPRHKITKRGQNVTFRCDPISEHNRLYWYRQTLGQGPEFLTYFQNEAQLEKSRLLSDRFSAERPKGSFSTLEIQRTEQGDSAMYLCASTLPSQGEQYFGPGTRLTVT.

This clonotype has more than one count but fewer than ten. The J gene is TRBJ2-1, the V gene TRBV27, with 11 bases fitting TRBD2. Germline V lookup: CDR1 MNHEY, CDR2 SMNVEV (reference sequence). The CDR3 loop spans 17 amino acids. The V segment lost 2 bases and the J segment 8 bases; nucleotides outside the gene matches: 11. CDR3 in DNA: TGTGCCAGCAGTTTAGTTTTAGCGGGGGGGCGGGTGTATGAGCAGTTCTTC. It codes for CASSLVLAGGRVYEQFF.

The genes are TRBV5-4 and TRBJ2-7, with TRBD2 identical over 7 bases. This CDR3 is 14 amino acids long. Germline CDR1 SGHNT, CDR2 YYREEE (reference sequence). V gave up 4 bases and J gave up 2 bases; unmatched junction bases: 6. CDR3 nucleotides: TGTGCCAGCAGCCCCAGCGGGGATACCTACGAGCAGTACTTC. Protein sequence: CASSPSGDTYEQYF.

This clonotype appeared a few times. This chain joins TRBV12-3 or TRBV12-4 and TRBJ2-7; a weak D match, TRBD1 (5 bases). V was pared by 7 bases and J by 3 bases, with 13 bases between. The CDR3 totals 13 residues. CDR3 nucleotides: TGTGCCAGCACTACGACAGTTAACTACGAGCAGTACTTC. Protein product: CASTTTVNYEQYF.

The chain recombines TRBV20-1 with TRBJ2-7; 8 nucleotides agree with TRBD1. CDR3 length equals 14 residues. Germline V gene data show CDR1 as DFQATT and CDR2 as SNEGSKA (reference sequence). V lost 3 bases to trimming and J lost 1 base; unmatched junction nucleotides: 5. CDR3 amino acids: CSARGQVGSYEQYF. CDR3 DNA: TGCAGTGCTAGGGGACAGGTTGGTTCCTACGAGCAGTACTTC.

J is TRBJ2-5 and V is TRBV11-2; 7 bases agree with TRBD2. Germline CDR1 is SGHAT and CDR2 is FQNNGV. The CDR3 covers 15 residues. Trimming removed 1 base from V and 5 bases from J; junction bases left unmatched: 7. The CDR3 reads CASSLGVRGGETQYF. In DNA, the CDR3 is TGTGCCAGCAGCTTAGGCGTTCGGGGAGGGGAGACCCAGTACTTC.

This clonotype was seen only a few times. The chain uses TRBV29-1 and TRBJ1-2, with a weak D call TRBD1 (5 bases). The CDR3 covers 14 residues. The V end lost 0 bases, the J end lost 2 bases, and 10 bases lay between the germline ends. From germline, CDR1 is SQVTM and CDR2 ANQGSEA. The CDR3 protein is CSVEDLRQNYGYTF. Here the CDR3 DNA reads TGCAGCGTTGAAGATCTCCGACAGAACTATGGCTACACCTTC.